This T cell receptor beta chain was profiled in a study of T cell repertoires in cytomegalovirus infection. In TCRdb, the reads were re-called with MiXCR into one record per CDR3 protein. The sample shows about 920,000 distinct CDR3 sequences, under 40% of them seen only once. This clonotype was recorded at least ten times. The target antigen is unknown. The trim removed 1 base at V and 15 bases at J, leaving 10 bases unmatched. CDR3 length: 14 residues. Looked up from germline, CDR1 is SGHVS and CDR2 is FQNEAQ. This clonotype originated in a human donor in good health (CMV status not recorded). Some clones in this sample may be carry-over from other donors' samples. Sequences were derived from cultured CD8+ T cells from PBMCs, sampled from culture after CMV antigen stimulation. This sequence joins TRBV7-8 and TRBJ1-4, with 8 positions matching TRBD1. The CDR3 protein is CASSLEGQGKWLFF. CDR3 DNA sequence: TGTGCCAGCAGCTTAGAAGGACAGGGCAAATGGTTGTTTTTT.